A single sample gave rise to the 26 T cell receptor beta chains below, sequenced in a study of T cell clonality in common variable immunodeficiency. Whole-study results and caveats: In common variable immunodeficiency, TCR beta chains reportedly carried fewer deletions and N-nucleotide insertions.

Assay: immunoSEQ multiplex PCR; the TCRdb copy retains only in-frame clones and omits some. This sample comprises about 15,000 clones, none seen once only. Their target antigens are unknown. Sequencing was carried out using peripheral blood mononuclear cells. The receptor source for this set is a human donor with common variable immunodeficiency.

There are a few counts of this clone. The read ends 3 residues before the CDR3 terminus; that terminus is restored from the germline J gene. J is TRBJ2-5 and V is TRBV18; perhaps TRBD2 as D (6 bases). Germline-derived CDR1 and CDR2 are KGHSH and LQKENI. This CDR3 is 13 amino acids long. Trimming took off 3 bases at V and 5 bases at J, with 10 bases between the two ends. Partial CDR3 DNA: TGTGCCAGCTCACCCGGGACTGACGAGACC. It codes for CASSPGTDET. The full CDR3 sequence reads CASSPGTDETQYF.

About this clone itself: The CDR3 is cut off 3 residues early in the read; its end comes from the germline J gene. This chain joins TRBV18 and TRBJ2-5; 10 bases agree with TRBD2. The CDR3 is 16 residues long. V dropped 1 base and J dropped 3; count of bases not matched to a gene: 5. The germline CDR1 and CDR2 sequences are KGHSH and LQKENI. Incomplete CDR3 DNA: TGTGCCAGCTCACCACTTGGCGGACTAGCGGAAGAGACC. Amino acid sequence: CASSPLGGLAEET. The CDR3, in full, reads CASSPLGGLAEETQYF.

This clone was seen many times. The missing CDR3 end, 3 residues past where the read stops, is filled in from the germline J gene. The V call is TRBV29-1, the J call TRBJ2-5; perhaps TRBD2 as D (7 bases). The CDR3 loop spans 12 amino acids. Trimming removed 8 bases at V and 1 base at J, with 11 bases between. Germline-derived CDR1 and CDR2 are SQVTM and ANQGSEA. The CDR3 DNA, read in part, is TGCAGCCCGGGGGGCAGCCAAGAGACC. Its protein is CSPGGSQET. The whole CDR3 protein reads CSPGGSQETQYF.

This clone has a handful of counts. The read gets to within 3 residues of the CDR3 end, and the germline J gene fills in the rest. The chain uses TRBV19 and TRBJ1-2; the match to TRBD1 covers 11 bases. The CDR3 extends over 15 amino acids. The germline V gene has CDR1 LNHDA and CDR2 SQIVND (reference sequence). V trimming: 7 bases; J trimming: 4 bases; junction bases outside the gene matches: 8. The sequenced CDR3 bases are TGTGCCAGTACGGACAGGGGGCGCCTCGGCTATGGC. It encodes CASTDRGRLGYG. The full CDR3 protein reads CASTDRGRLGYGYTF.

This clone was recorded many times. The read falls 3 residues short of the CDR3 end, and the missing part is taken from the germline J gene. The V and J genes are TRBV10-3 and TRBJ2-7, with 7 nucleotides matching TRBD2. Germline V gene data show CDR1 as ENHRY and CDR2 as SYGVKD. Germline trimming cut 4 bases from V and 2 bases from J; bases unmatched to any gene: 5. The CDR3 runs to 14 residues. The CDR3 reads CAISGIAGAYEQYF. The part of the CDR3 DNA that was read is TGTGCCATCAGTGGGATAGCGGGCGCCTACGAG.

In this sample, this clone turned up many times. The read terminates 3 residues before the CDR3 end, so the remaining end is supplied by the germline J gene. The chain recombines TRBV19 with TRBJ1-5; no clear D gene. Per the germline V gene, CDR1 is LNHDA and CDR2 is SQIVND (reference sequence). CDR3 length: 14 residues. The germline V and J ends were trimmed by 3 bases and 2 bases, with 8 bases remaining between them. The CDR3 DNA, read in part, is TGTGCCAGTAGTATTCCAGGCGGCAATCAGCCC. As protein: CASSIPGGNQP. The CDR3 in full is CASSIPGGNQPQHF. Using reference TRBV19 and TRBJ1-5 for the parts outside the CDR3, the full variable domain is DGGITQSPKYLFRKEGQNVTLSCEQNLNHDAMYWYRQDPGQGLRLIYYSQIVNDFQKGDIAEGYSVSREKKESFPLTVTSAQKNPTAFYLCASSIPGGNQPQHFGDGTRLSIL.

This clone was recorded at least ten times. The CDR3 end is not reached by the read, which stops 3 residues before it; the germline J gene fills it in. The rearrangement links TRBV5-5 to TRBJ2-5; D is perhaps TRBD2 (5 bases). V dropped 4 bases and J dropped 1 base, with 14 bases sitting between them. Germline assignment: CDR1 SGHKS and CDR2 YYEKEE (reference sequence). CDR3 length: 15 residues. CDR3 DNA, as far as it was read: TGTGCCAGCAGCCCCTCCGGACGGGGCCAAGAGACC. It specifies CASSPSGRGQET. The complete CDR3 sequence is CASSPSGRGQETQYF.

This clone was recorded at least ten times. The read terminates 3 residues ahead of where the CDR3 ends, so the germline J gene completes it. The chain is built from TRBV7-9 and TRBJ1-1; 7 bases line up with TRBD1. In germline, CDR1 is SEHNR, CDR2 FQNEAQ (reference sequence). This CDR3 region has 11 residues. The sequenced CDR3 bases are TGTGCCAGCAGCTTGGGACAGCGG. Translating it yields CASSLGQR. The full CDR3 sequence reads CASSLGQRAFF.

This clone was seen a handful of times. The read finishes 3 residues shy of the CDR3 end, and the germline J gene is used to complete it. The V and J genes are TRBV6-2 or TRBV6-3 and TRBJ2-7; D tentatively reads TRBD1 or TRBD2 (6 bases each). V shed 6 bases and J shed 2 bases, with 11 bases lying between them. Germline values: CDR1 MNHEY, CDR2 SVGEGT. The CDR3 consists of 13 residues. The CDR3 bases that were read are TGTGCCAGCAGGCGGGACATGGCCTACGAG. Translated: CASRRDMAYE. The full CDR3 is CASRRDMAYEQYF.

This clone appeared a few times. Read data end 3 residues before the CDR3 end; the end is taken from the germline J gene. The chain has TRBV7-9 and TRBJ2-1; 8 bases match TRBD2. In germline, CDR1 is SEHNR, CDR2 FQNEAQ (reference sequence). This CDR3 has 15 residues. V was pared by 5 bases and J by 4 bases, with 7 bases of the junction left unmatched. Incomplete CDR3 DNA: TGTGCCAGCAGCCCGGGGCGGGGGGCATACAATGAG. Its translation is CASSPGRGAYNE. The full CDR3 protein is CASSPGRGAYNEQFF.

This clone was counted at least ten times. The read is 3 residues too short to cover the CDR3 end, so that end is filled in from the germline J gene. V is TRBV18 and J is TRBJ1-6; 8 bases fit TRBD1. The CDR3 runs to 16 residues. Trimming cost V 3 bases and J 7 bases; bases outside gene matches: 8. The germline CDR1 and CDR2 sequences are KGHSH and LQKENI. CDR3 bases read: TGTGCCAGCTCACCGTATAAGGACAGGGCAAATTCACCC. As protein: CASSPYKDRANSP. The complete CDR3 sequence is CASSPYKDRANSPLHF.

In this sample, this clone turned up a few times. The missing CDR3 end, 3 residues past where the read stops, is filled in from the germline J gene. The chain employs TRBV20-1 and TRBJ1-1; weak D call: TRBD1 (5 bases). CDR3 length: 12 residues. The V gene's germline CDR1 is DFQATT and CDR2 SNEGSKA (reference sequence). CDR3 loop: CSALRVPQGAFF. CDR3 bases read: TGCAGTGCTCTCAGGGTCCCGCAAGGG.

This clone has more than one count but fewer than ten. Read sequence stops 3 residues before the CDR3 end, and the germline J gene provides the missing end. The chain uses TRBV7-2 and TRBJ2-7, with D unclear. The V gene lost 5 bases and the J gene lost 3 bases, with 8 bases spanning the gap. The CDR3 covers 12 residues. CDR1 and CDR2 (germline): SGHTA, FQGNSA. The sequenced CDR3 bases are TGTGCCAGCAGCGCACAGAACTACGAG. As protein: CASSAQNYE. The whole CDR3 sequence reads CASSAQNYEQYF.

This clone showed up many times. The DNA read from the CDR3 is TGCGCCAGCAGTAGGGACTACTACACAGATACG. Its translation is CASSRDYYTDT. The complete CDR3 protein is CASSRDYYTDTQYF. The gene calls are TRBV10-1 and TRBJ2-3, with TRBD2 matching 7 bases. The read falls 3 residues short of the CDR3 end, and the missing part is taken from the germline J gene. CDR3 length equals 14 residues. CDR1 and CDR2 from the germline V gene are WNHNN and SYGVQD (reference sequence). With 5 bases clipped from V and 2 bases from J, the junction kept 4 bases outside the gene matches.

There are many counts of this clone. The read ends 3 residues shy of where the CDR3 ends; the end is completed using the germline J gene. The V gene is TRBV5-4, the J gene TRBJ2-6; the D gene is possibly TRBD1 (5 bases). The CDR3 covers 16 residues. The germline CDR1 and CDR2 sequences are SGHNT and YYREEE (reference sequence). With 2 bases removed from V and 3 bases from J, the gap between germline ends came to 12 bases. The DNA read from the CDR3 is TGTGCCAGCAGCTTAAATCAGGGCGGTGGGGCCAACGTC. Its translation: CASSLNQGGGANV. The full CDR3 sequence reads CASSLNQGGGANVLTF.

This clone has at least ten counts. The observed sequence ends 3 residues before the CDR3 terminus, with the missing tail filled in from the germline J gene. The V gene is TRBV18, the J gene TRBJ1-1; TRBD1 matches 9 bases. Trimming took 3 bases from V and 3 from J; bases not matched to a gene: 8. CDR1 is KGHSH and CDR2 is LQKENI in the germline V gene. There are 16 residues in the CDR3. CDR3 DNA (partial): TGTGCCAGCTCACCGTGGACAGGGGAGGTGGACACTGAA. Its translation: CASSPWTGEVDTE. The entire CDR3 sequence reads CASSPWTGEVDTEAFF. The full variable domain, its missing parts supplied by reference TRBV18 and TRBJ1-1, is NAGVMQNPRHLVRRRGQEARLRCSPMKGHSHVYWYRQLPEEGLKFMVYLQKENIIDESGMPKERFSAEFPKEGPSILRIQQVVRGDSAAYFCASSPWTGEVDTEAFFGQGTRLTVV.

Ten or more counts support this clone. The sequenced fragment ends 3 residues before the CDR3 boundary, so the rest is inferred from the germline J gene. The chain links TRBV12-3 or TRBV12-4 to TRBJ2-5; 10 bases match TRBD2. J was trimmed by 4 bases and V by 1 base; bases with no gene match: 9. CDR3 length: 17 amino acids. The CDR3 is CASSLGVSGGAPETQYF. The DNA read from the CDR3 is TGTGCCAGCAGTTTAGGTGTAAGCGGGGGGGCCCCAGAGACC.

Points on this clone: The read is 3 residues too short to cover the CDR3 end, so that end is filled in from the germline J gene. The V gene is TRBV7-2, the J gene TRBJ2-3; D ambiguous. V was cut by 1 base and J by 3 bases, with 8 bases left in between. Germline CDR1 SGHTA, CDR2 FQGNSA. This CDR3 contains 14 residues. CDR3 bases read: TGTGCCAGCAGCTTAGATCCGGGTACAGATACG. Its translation: CASSLDPGTDT. The full CDR3 sequence reads CASSLDPGTDTQYF.

This clone has ten or more counts. The read ends 3 residues shy of where the CDR3 ends; the end is completed using the germline J gene. The J gene is TRBJ2-3, the V gene TRBV6-2 or TRBV6-3, with D possibly being TRBD1 (5 bases). The CDR3 loop spans 13 amino acids. Germline-derived CDR1 and CDR2 are MNHEY and SVGEGT. V was cut by 6 bases and J by 1 base, with 8 bases left in between. Partial CDR3 DNA: TGTGCCAGCAGCGTCAGGGGCACAGATACG. Encoded protein: CASSVRGTDT. The entire CDR3 sequence reads CASSVRGTDTQYF.

This clone was seen a few times. CDR3 amino acids: CASSDLGSPLHF. The part of the CDR3 DNA that was read is TGTGCCAGCAGTGACTTAGGGTCACCC. The chain is built from TRBV6-2 or TRBV6-3 and TRBJ1-6; D gene ambiguous. The missing CDR3 end, 3 residues past where the read stops, is filled in from the germline J gene. Trimming removed 5 bases from V and 10 bases from J, with 9 bases in between. Germline CDR1 and CDR2: MNHEY and SVGEGT. CDR3 length: 12 residues.

This clone was observed at least ten times. The CDR3 end lies 3 residues beyond the end of the read and is filled in from the germline J gene. The gene calls are TRBV5-1 and TRBJ2-3; 10 positions agree with TRBD2. Germline V gives CDR1 SGHRS, CDR2 YFSETQ. The CDR3 length is 18 residues. The ends lost 1 base at V and 2 bases at J; junction bases unmatched: 10. The sequenced part of the CDR3 DNA is TGCGCCAGCAGCTTGCTATTTACTAGCGGGGACCCCACAGATACG. As protein: CASSLLFTSGDPTDT. The entire CDR3 reads CASSLLFTSGDPTDTQYF.

In the case of this clone: The read stops 3 residues short of the end of the CDR3; the missing end is completed from the germline J gene. This chain links TRBV7-9 with TRBJ1-1; D possibly corresponds to TRBD1 (5 bases). The CDR3 length is 14 residues. Germline lookup yields CDR1 SEHNR and CDR2 FQNEAQ (reference sequence). The V end was cut by 2 bases, the J end by 3 bases, with 10 bases between. The CDR3 loop reads CASSLSGGDTEAFF. The sequenced part of the CDR3 DNA is TGTGCCAGCAGCTTATCCGGAGGGGACACTGAA.

As to this clone: The DNA ends 3 residues before the CDR3 does, and the rest of the CDR3 is filled in from the germline J gene. The rearrangement links TRBV7-3 to TRBJ2-1; 8 bases are a match to TRBD2. V was clipped by 5 bases and J by 6 bases; unmatched bases: 12. The germline CDR1 and CDR2 sequences are SGHTA and FQGTGA. The CDR3 is made up of 16 amino acids. Incomplete CDR3 DNA: TGTGCCAGCAGCAAGCAAGGACTAGCTCGGGGCAATGAG. It yields the protein CASSKQGLARGNE. The CDR3 in full is CASSKQGLARGNEQFF. Variable domain in full (rest from reference TRBV7-3 and TRBJ2-1): GAGVSQTPSNKVTEKGKYVELRCDPISGHTALYWYRQSLGQGPEFLIYFQGTGAADDSGLPNDRFFAVRPEGSVSTLKIQRTERGDSAVYLCASSKQGLARGNEQFFGPGTRLTVL.

For this clone: The CDR3 end falls 3 residues outside the read, so it is completed with the germline J gene. J is TRBJ2-5 and V is TRBV19; TRBD1 agrees at 7 bases. Germline values: CDR1 LNHDA, CDR2 SQIVND (reference sequence). V lost 6 bases, J lost 4 bases, and 11 bases stayed unmatched. The CDR3 length is 15 residues. The CDR3: CASSRKPGGGETQYF. CDR3 bases read: TGTGCCAGTAGCCGGAAACCAGGGGGTGGAGAGACC. Supplemented by reference TRBV19 and TRBJ2-5, the full variable domain reads DGGITQSPKYLFRKEGQNVTLSCEQNLNHDAMYWYRQDPGQGLRLIYYSQIVNDFQKGDIAEGYSVSREKKESFPLTVTSAQKNPTAFYLCASSRKPGGGETQYFGPGTRLLVL.

This clone turned up a few times. CDR3 bases read: TGTGCCAGCAGGGACCGCACGGGGACCGGGGAG. This codes for CASRDRTGTGE. The whole CDR3 sequence reads CASRDRTGTGELFF. The chain has TRBV7-2 and TRBJ2-2; possible D gene TRBD2, 5 bases. The CDR3 is cut off 3 residues early in the read; its end comes from the germline J gene. V lost 6 bases and J 5 bases, leaving 13 bases between the germline ends. The CDR3 contains 14 residues. From germline, CDR1 is SGHTA and CDR2 FQGNSA. Together with reference TRBV7-2 and TRBJ2-2, the CDR3 gives the full variable domain: GAGVSQSPSNKVTEKGKDVELRCDPISGHTALYWYRQSLGQGLEFLIYFQGNSAPDKSGLPSDRFSAERTGGSVSTLTIQRTQQEDSAVYLCASRDRTGTGELFFGEGSRLTVL.

This clone was counted many times. The sequenced fragment ends 3 residues before the CDR3 boundary, so the rest is inferred from the germline J gene. The V and J genes are TRBV20-1 and TRBJ2-7, with D uncertain. CDR1 is DFQATT, CDR2 SNEGSKA, per germline (reference sequence). CDR3 length equals 12 residues. V was shortened by 2 bases and J by 0 bases, with 5 bases between the two germline ends. The part of the CDR3 DNA that was read is TGCAGTGCTAGACAAGCCTCCTACGAG. Translated: CSARQASYE. The CDR3 reads in full as CSARQASYEQYF.